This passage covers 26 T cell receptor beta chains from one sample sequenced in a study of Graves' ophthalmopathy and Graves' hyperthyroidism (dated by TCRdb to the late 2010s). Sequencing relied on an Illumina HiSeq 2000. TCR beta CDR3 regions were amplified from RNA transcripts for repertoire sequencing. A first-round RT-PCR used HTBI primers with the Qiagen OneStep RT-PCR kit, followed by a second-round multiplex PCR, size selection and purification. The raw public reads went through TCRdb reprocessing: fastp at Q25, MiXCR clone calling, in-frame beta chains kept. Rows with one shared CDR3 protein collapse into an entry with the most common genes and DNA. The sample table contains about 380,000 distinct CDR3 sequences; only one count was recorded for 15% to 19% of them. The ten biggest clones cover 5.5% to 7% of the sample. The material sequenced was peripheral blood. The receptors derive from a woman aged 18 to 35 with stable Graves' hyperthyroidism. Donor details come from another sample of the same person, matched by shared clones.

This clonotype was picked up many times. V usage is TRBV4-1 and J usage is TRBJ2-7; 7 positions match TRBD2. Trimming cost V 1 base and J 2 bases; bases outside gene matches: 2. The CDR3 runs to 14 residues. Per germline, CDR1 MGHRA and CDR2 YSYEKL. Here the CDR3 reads CASSQGEGPYEQYF. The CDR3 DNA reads TGCGCCAGCAGCCAAGGGGAGGGACCCTACGAGCAGTACTTC.

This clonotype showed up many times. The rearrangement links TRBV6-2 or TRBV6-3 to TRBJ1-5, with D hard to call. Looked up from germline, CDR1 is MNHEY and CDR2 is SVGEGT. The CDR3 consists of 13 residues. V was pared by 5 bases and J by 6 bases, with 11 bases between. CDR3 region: CASSRSSGQPQHF. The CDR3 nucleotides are TGTGCCAGCAGTCGATCCTCTGGTCAGCCCCAGCATTTT.

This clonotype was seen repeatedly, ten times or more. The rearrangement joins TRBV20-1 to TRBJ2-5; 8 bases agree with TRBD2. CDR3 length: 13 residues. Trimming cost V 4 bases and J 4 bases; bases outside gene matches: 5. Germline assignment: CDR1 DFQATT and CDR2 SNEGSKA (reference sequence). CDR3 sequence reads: CSAKPGGPETQYF. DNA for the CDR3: TGCAGTGCTAAACCGGGGGGGCCAGAGACCCAGTACTTC.

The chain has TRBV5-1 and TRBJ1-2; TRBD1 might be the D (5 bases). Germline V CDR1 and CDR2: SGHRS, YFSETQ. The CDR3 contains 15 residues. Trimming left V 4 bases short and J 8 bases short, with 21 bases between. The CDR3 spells CASSPIAGGREGYTF. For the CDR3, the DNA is TGCGCCAGCAGCCCTATTGCTGGGGGACGAGAGGGCTACACCTTC.

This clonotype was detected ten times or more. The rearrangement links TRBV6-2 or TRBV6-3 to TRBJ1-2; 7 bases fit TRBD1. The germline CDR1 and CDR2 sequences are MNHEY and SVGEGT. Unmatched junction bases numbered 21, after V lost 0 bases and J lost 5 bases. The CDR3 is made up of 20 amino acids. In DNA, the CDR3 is TGTGCCAGCAGTTACTCGACCGCCGGCGCCTCAGCCGGGACAGCATATGGCTACACCTTC. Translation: CASSYSTAGASAGTAYGYTF.

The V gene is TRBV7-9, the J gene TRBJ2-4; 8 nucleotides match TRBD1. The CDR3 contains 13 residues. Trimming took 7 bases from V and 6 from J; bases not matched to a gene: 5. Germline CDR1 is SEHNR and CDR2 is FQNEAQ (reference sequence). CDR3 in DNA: TGTGCCAGCACCTTTGGGACAGGAAACATTCAGTACTTC. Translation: CASTFGTGNIQYF.

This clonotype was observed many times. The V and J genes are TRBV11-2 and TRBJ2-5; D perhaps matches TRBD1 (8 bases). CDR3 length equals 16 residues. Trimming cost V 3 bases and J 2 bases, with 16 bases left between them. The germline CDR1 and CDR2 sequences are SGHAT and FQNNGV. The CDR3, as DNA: TGTGCCAGCAGCTTGAACAGGGGGGGTTCACAAGAGACCCAGTACTTC. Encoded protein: CASSLNRGGSQETQYF.

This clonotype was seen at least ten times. CDR3: CSVFRQVATYEQYF. CDR3 DNA sequence: TGCAGTGTTTTCAGGCAAGTAGCCACCTACGAGCAGTACTTC. The chain recombines TRBV20-1 with TRBJ2-7; no clear D. CDR3 size: 14 residues. Trimming cost V 7 bases and J 2 bases, with 18 bases left between them. Germline V gene data show CDR1 as DFQATT and CDR2 as SNEGSKA (reference sequence).

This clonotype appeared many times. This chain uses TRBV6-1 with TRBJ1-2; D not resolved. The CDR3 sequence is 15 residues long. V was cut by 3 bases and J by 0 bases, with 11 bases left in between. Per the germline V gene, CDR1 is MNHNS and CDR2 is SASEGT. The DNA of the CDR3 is TGTGCCAGCAGTGACACGACGGGCTCTAACTATGGCTACACCTTC. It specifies CASSDTTGSNYGYTF.

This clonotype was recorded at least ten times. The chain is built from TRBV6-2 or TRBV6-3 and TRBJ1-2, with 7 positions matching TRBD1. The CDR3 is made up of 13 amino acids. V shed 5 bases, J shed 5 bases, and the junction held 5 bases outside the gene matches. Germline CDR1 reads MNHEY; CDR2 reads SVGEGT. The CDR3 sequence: CASSTRQGYGYTF. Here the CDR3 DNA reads TGTGCCAGCAGTACGCGACAGGGATATGGCTACACCTTC.

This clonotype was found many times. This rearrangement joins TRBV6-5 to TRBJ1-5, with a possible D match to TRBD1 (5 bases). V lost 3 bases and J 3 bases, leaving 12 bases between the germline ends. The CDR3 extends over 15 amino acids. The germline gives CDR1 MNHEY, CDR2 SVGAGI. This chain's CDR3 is CASSYGWDSNQPQHF. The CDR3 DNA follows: TGTGCCAGCAGTTATGGATGGGACTCCAATCAGCCCCAGCATTTT.

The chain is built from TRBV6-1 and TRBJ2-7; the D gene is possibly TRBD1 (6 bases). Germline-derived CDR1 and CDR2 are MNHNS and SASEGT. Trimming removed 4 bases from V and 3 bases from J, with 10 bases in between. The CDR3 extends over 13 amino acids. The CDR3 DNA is TGTGCCAGCAGTGCCACAGGGTTCTACGAGCAGTACTTC. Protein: CASSATGFYEQYF.

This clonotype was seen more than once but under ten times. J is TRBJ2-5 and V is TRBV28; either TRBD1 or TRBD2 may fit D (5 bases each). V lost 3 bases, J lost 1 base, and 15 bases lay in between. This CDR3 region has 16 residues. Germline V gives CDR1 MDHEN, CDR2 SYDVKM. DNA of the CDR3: TGTGCCAGCAGTTTGGTGGGACCCAACCTCCAAGAGACCCAGTACTTC. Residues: CASSLVGPNLQETQYF.

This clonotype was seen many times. The CDR3: CASTPGGRGLYGYTF. CDR3 bases: TGTGCCAGCACCCCGGGGGGCAGGGGGCTTTATGGCTACACCTTC. The chain combines TRBV7-6 with TRBJ1-2; 8 nucleotides agree with TRBD1. CDR3 size: 15 residues. V lost 7 bases to trimming and J lost 5 bases; unmatched junction nucleotides: 12. Germline V gene sequence: CDR1 SGHVS, CDR2 FNYEAQ.

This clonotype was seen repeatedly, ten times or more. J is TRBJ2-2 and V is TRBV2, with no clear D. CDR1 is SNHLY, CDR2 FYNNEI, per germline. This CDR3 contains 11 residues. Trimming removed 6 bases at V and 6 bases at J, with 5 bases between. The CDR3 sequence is CASRESGELFF. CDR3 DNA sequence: TGTGCCAGCAGGGAATCCGGGGAGCTGTTTTTT.

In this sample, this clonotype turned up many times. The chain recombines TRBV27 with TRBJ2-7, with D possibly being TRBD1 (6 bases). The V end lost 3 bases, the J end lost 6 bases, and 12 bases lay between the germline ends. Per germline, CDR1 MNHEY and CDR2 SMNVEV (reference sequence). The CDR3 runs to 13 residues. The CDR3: CASSFGRGFEQYF. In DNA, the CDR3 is TGTGCCAGCAGTTTTGGCAGGGGTTTCGAGCAGTACTTC.

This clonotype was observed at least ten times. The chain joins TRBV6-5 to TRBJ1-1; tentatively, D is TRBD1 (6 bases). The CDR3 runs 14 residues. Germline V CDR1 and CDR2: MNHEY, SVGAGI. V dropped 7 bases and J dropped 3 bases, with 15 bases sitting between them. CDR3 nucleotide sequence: TGTGCCAGCATCCGGGGGGCGTTTGACACTGAAGCTTTCTTT. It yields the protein CASIRGAFDTEAFF.

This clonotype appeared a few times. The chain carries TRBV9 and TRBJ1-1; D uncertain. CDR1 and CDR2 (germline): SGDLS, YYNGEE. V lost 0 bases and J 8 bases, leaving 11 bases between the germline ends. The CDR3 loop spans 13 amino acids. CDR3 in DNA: TGTGCCAGCAGCGTAGGGGTCGGCAGCGAAGCTTTCTTT. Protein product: CASSVGVGSEAFF. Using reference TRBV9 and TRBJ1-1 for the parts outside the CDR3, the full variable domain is DSGVTQTPKHLITATGQRVTLRCSPRSGDLSVYWYQQSLDQGLQFLIQYYNGEERAKGNILERFSAQQFPDLHSELNLSSLELGDSALYFCASSVGVGSEAFFGQGTRLTVV.

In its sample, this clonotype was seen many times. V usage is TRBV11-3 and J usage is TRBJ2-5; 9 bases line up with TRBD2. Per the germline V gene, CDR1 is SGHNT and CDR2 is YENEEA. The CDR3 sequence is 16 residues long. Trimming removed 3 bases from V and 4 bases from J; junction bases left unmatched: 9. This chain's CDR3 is CASSFLAGPSGETQYF. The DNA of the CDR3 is TGTGCCAGCAGCTTTCTAGCGGGACCCTCCGGAGAGACCCAGTACTTC.

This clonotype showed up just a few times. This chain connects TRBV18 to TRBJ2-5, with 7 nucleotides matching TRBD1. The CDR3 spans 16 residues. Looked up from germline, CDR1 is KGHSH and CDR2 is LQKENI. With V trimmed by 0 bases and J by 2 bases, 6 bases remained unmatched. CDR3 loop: CASSPPGGRGQETQYF. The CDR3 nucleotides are TGTGCCAGCTCACCACCAGGGGGCAGGGGACAAGAGACCCAGTACTTC. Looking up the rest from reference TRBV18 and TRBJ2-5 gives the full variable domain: NAGVMQNPRHLVRRRGQEARLRCSPMKGHSHVYWYRQLPEEGLKFMVYLQKENIIDESGMPKERFSAEFPKEGPSILRIQQVVRGDSAAYFCASSPPGGRGQETQYFGPGTRLLVL.

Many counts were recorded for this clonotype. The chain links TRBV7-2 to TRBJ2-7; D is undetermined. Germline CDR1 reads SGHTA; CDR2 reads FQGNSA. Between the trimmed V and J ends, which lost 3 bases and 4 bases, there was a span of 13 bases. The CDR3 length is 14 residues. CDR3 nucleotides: TGTGCCAGCAGCTTTGACGGCGCCTTGTACGAGCAGTACTTC. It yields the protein CASSFDGALYEQYF.

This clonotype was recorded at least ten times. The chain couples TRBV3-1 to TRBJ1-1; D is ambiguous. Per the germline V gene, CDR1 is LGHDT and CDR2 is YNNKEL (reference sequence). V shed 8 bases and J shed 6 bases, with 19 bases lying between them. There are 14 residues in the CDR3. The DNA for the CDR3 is TGTGCCAGCGGCGGGCACCCAAGCGTAGCTGAAGCTTTCTTT. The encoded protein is CASGGHPSVAEAFF.

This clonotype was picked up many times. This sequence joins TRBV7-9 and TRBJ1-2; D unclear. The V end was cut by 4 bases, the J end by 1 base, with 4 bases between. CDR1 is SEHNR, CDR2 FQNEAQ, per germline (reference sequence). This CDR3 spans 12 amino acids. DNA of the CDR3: TGTGCCAGCAGCTCCTATAACTATGGCTACACCTTC. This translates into CASSSYNYGYTF.

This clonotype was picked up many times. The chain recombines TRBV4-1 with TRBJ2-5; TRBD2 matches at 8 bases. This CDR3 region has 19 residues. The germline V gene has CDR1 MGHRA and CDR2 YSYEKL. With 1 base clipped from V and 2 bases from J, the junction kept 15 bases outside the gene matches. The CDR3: CASSQGVLAGSPRQETQYF. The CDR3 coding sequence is TGCGCCAGCAGCCAAGGTGTCCTAGCGGGCTCACCCCGACAAGAGACCCAGTACTTC.

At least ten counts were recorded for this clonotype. CDR3 in DNA: TGTGCCAGCAGCCACGGGACCCTAATTTCCTCTGGAAACACCATATATTTT. Its protein is CASSHGTLISSGNTIYF. V and J are TRBV11-2 and TRBJ1-3; perhaps TRBD1 as D (5 bases). The CDR3 is 17 residues long. V lost 5 bases and J 0 bases, leaving 17 bases between the germline ends. Germline CDR1 SGHAT, CDR2 FQNNGV.

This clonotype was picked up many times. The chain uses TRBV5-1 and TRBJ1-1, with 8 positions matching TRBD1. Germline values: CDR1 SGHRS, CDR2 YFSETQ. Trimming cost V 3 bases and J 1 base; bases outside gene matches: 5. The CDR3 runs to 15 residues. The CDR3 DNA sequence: TGCGCCAGCAGCTCGCCGGGACAGGCGAACACTGAAGCTTTCTTT. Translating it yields CASSSPGQANTEAFF.